This entry is about one T cell receptor (beta chain). Antigen unknown. The data were obtained in a study of shared clonotypes between healthy human individuals. Study-wide findings and caveats: Clonotype sharing among the donors was expected to vary with sequencing depth. Larger estimated richness was generally seen in naive subsets than in memory subsets. Represented genetic and exposure-history diversity was restricted by having few donors.

Between the trimmed V and J ends, which lost 3 bases and 5 bases, there was a span of 13 bases. Germline V CDR1 and CDR2: SEHNR, FQNEAQ (reference sequence). This CDR3 has 14 amino acids. Libraries were prepared by immunoSEQ multiplex PCR; TCRdb keeps only in-frame clonotypes and omits some of them. Of roughly 2 million clones in the sample, 90% to 97% were seen once. The origin of this receptor is a man aged 18 to 30 in good health. This chain uses TRBV7-9 with TRBJ1-1, with D possibly matching TRBD1 (6 bases). Material for sequencing was naive CD4+ T cells sorted from blood. Subset specified: CD45RA+ positively selected. CDR3 sequence (DNA): TGTGCCAGCAGCTTGCTACAGGGAGGGACTGAAGCTTTCTTT. Translated: CASSLLQGGTEAFF.